These 13 T cell receptor beta chains came from one sample sequenced in a study of cytomegalovirus exposure and HLA in healthy donors. The PCR had 60 Vbeta and 13 Jbeta primers. The protocol was immunoSEQ multiplex PCR, while the TCRdb copy is restricted to in-frame clones and leaves out a portion. The sample lists 150,000 or so clones, around 74% occurring once. The sample taken for sequencing was PBMCs. These receptors came from a man aged 18 to 29 in good health and CMV-seronegative.

V gene TRBV5-1 combines with J gene TRBJ2-2, with D possibly matching TRBD1 (6 bases). The CDR3 is 16 residues long. V lost 3 bases to trimming and J lost 4 bases, with 16 bases between them. Germline V gives CDR1 SGHRS, CDR2 YFSETQ. CDR3 loop: CASSSYYRDRTGELFF. CDR3 DNA: TGCGCCAGCAGCTCCTACTACAGGGATCGCACCGGGGAGCTGTTTTTT.

This clone was seen just once. V gene TRBV15 combines with J gene TRBJ2-3, with 9 positions matching TRBD2. Per the germline V gene, CDR1 is LNHNV and CDR2 is YYDKDF (reference sequence). The CDR3 extends over 16 amino acids. V gave up 0 bases and J gave up 2 bases; unmatched junction bases: 3. The CDR3 region has the DNA TGTGCCACCAGCAGAGATCTAGCGGGGAACACAGATACGCAGTATTTT. Translation: CATSRDLAGNTDTQYF.

This chain connects TRBV27 to TRBJ1-5, with TRBD1 matching over 10 bases. The trim removed 1 base at V and 4 bases at J, leaving 4 bases unmatched. Germline V gene data show CDR1 as MNHEY and CDR2 as SMNVEV (reference sequence). CDR3 length: 16 residues. The CDR3 sequence is CASSLFGTGENQPQHF. The CDR3 nucleotides are TGTGCCAGCAGTTTATTTGGGACAGGGGAAAATCAGCCCCAGCATTTT.

The V gene is TRBV5-1, the J gene TRBJ1-4; no firm D call. Per the germline V gene, CDR1 is SGHRS and CDR2 is YFSETQ. The CDR3 contains 15 residues. V gave up 3 bases and J gave up 2 bases, with 11 bases separating them. CDR3 residues: CASSSGRGTNEKLFF. CDR3 nucleotide sequence: TGCGCCAGCAGCTCGGGTAGAGGGACTAATGAAAAACTGTTTTTT. Full variable domain (remainder filled in from reference TRBV5-1 and TRBJ1-4): KAGVTQTPRYLIKTRGQQVTLSCSPISGHRSVSWYQQTPGQGLQFLFEYFSETQRNKGNFPGRFSGRQFSNSRSEMNVSTLELGDSALYLCASSSGRGTNEKLFFGSGTQLSVL.

V is TRBV5-1 and J is TRBJ1-1, with 8 nucleotides matching TRBD1. Germline CDR1 reads SGHRS; CDR2 reads YFSETQ. The CDR3 totals 15 residues. With V trimmed by 2 bases and J by 1 base, 4 bases remained unmatched. CDR3 in amino acids: CASSFSGTGNTEAFF. In DNA, the CDR3 is TGCGCCAGCAGCTTTTCCGGGACAGGGAACACTGAAGCTTTCTTT.

V usage is TRBV5-1 and J usage is TRBJ1-1; TRBD1 aligns across 7 bases. The CDR3 has 16 residues. Trimming removed 2 bases from V and 0 bases from J; junction bases left unmatched: 7. Germline lookup yields CDR1 SGHRS and CDR2 YFSETQ. The CDR3 bases are TGCGCCAGCAGCTTACAGGGGAGAGGTATGAACACTGAAGCTTTCTTT. This gives the protein CASSLQGRGMNTEAFF.

The rearrangement joins TRBV27 to TRBJ1-1; D is unresolved. V was pared by 2 bases and J by 1 base, with 8 bases between. Germline loops: CDR1 MNHEY, CDR2 SMNVEV (reference sequence). This CDR3 has 14 amino acids. CDR3 amino acids: CASSLAYPNTEAFF. The CDR3 nucleotides are TGTGCCAGCAGTTTAGCCTATCCGAACACTGAAGCTTTCTTT.

This rearrangement joins TRBV7-8 to TRBJ2-2; D not certain. Between the trimmed V and J ends, which lost 3 bases and 5 bases, there was a span of 13 bases. The CDR3 contains 15 residues. Per germline, CDR1 SGHVS and CDR2 FQNEAQ. The CDR3, as DNA: TGTGCCAGCAGCTTCTTTGCTGCACTTACCGGGGAGCTGTTTTTT. It yields the protein CASSFFAALTGELFF.

The chain couples TRBV7-6 to TRBJ2-1, with 8 bases identical to TRBD1. This CDR3 region has 17 residues. The V and J ends lost 4 bases and 7 bases, in that order; junction bases with no gene match: 15. Germline loops: CDR1 SGHVS, CDR2 FNYEAQ. CDR3 residues: CASSSIPGQGLGNEQFF. In DNA, the CDR3 is TGTGCCAGCAGCTCGATCCCTGGACAGGGTCTTGGGAATGAGCAGTTCTTC.

The chain employs TRBV27 and TRBJ1-2, with D tentatively TRBD1 (6 bases). The CDR3 runs to 13 residues. Germline V gene data show CDR1 as MNHEY and CDR2 as SMNVEV (reference sequence). V gave up 2 bases and J gave up 6 bases, with 10 bases separating them. In nucleotides, the CDR3 is TGTGCCAGCAGTTTAGGGTCAGGGGATGGCTACACCTTC. It codes for CASSLGSGDGYTF.

The chain is built from TRBV5-4 and TRBJ1-1; 12 bases match TRBD1. Germline V gene lookup returns CDR1 SGHNT and CDR2 YYREEE (reference sequence). The V segment lost 0 bases and the J segment 4 bases; nucleotides outside the gene matches: 7. The CDR3 runs 17 residues. The CDR3 here is CASSLGRGQGAFTEAFF. In DNA form, the CDR3 reads TGTGCCAGCAGCTTGGGAAGGGGACAGGGGGCTTTCACTGAAGCTTTCTTT.

The chain recombines TRBV7-2 with TRBJ1-2; 8 bases fit TRBD1. Germline CDR1 and CDR2: SGHTA and FQGNSA. V shed 4 bases and J 6 bases; nucleotides not matched to a gene: 10. The CDR3 spans 15 residues. The CDR3 sequence is CASSYGTGLSDGYTF. The CDR3, as DNA: TGTGCCAGCAGCTATGGGACAGGACTTTCGGATGGCTACACCTTC.

This clone was recorded only once. V gene TRBV5-1 combines with J gene TRBJ2-7; D is possibly TRBD1 (5 bases). Germline V lookup: CDR1 SGHRS, CDR2 YFSETQ. The CDR3 length is 16 residues. Trimming took 4 bases from V and 2 from J, leaving 19 bases between them. The CDR3 DNA sequence: TGCGCCAGCAGCCCCCGGTGGGGCCGAGACCCCTACGAGCAGTACTTC. Amino acid sequence: CASSPRWGRDPYEQYF.